This T cell receptor beta chain was documented in a study of blood T cell repertoires in COVID-19 (dated by TCRdb to 2020 to 2022). Looking at the study overall: Collaborator samples came from the United States, Italy and Spain and covered acute and convalescent phases of COVID-19. The prospective study material was composed of cDNA or gDNA derived from T cells, B-cell-depleted T cells, or PBMCs. Deeply sampled blood TCRbeta repertoires from subjects exposed to, actively infected with, or recovered from COVID-19 were included in the dataset. The repertoires were released in a freely available public database intended as a resource for research on the immune response to SARS-CoV-2. Samples came from the ongoing ImmuneRACE study (first 160 participants) plus 1,254 subjects from 6 global collaborators. The sample metadata nearly always contained a de-identified subject ID, COVID-19 status, age in years and sex. Where HLA class I and class II types were available, the types were taken from metadata supplied by the sample provider, not from assay-based typing.

Each collaborating institution followed its own protocols to collect whole blood in K2EDTA tubes. Collaborator samples were shipped for TCRbeta analysis as frozen whole blood, isolated PBMCs, or DNA extracted from either sample type. TCRbeta CDR3 regions were amplified from genomic DNA using the immunoSEQ Assay, a bias-controlled multiplex PCR. Per the authors' processing: The number of nucleated cells in each sample was estimated by amplification of reference gene primers within the assay. Sequence reads were collapsed and filtered to measure the absolute abundance of every unique TCRbeta CDR3 rearrangement. For each sample, productive Simpson clonality was calculated as the square root of Simpson's diversity index over productive rearrangements. In its TCRdb copy, this immuneACCESS table keeps in-frame sequences only and misses some clones. Where compared with another copy, unresolved V genes explain less than half of these, and the others have no known cause. That table supplies the V and J calls and clone size; D and trimming were determined from the DNA. This sample comprises approximately 190,000 clones, approximately 80% of them detected only once. The top ten clonotypes cover 6.9% of the sample.

Broad study findings and their caveats: The quantity of clinical and demographic metadata differed by source and by participant and was supplied without curation.

The CDR3 runs 13 residues from the cysteine to the phenylalanine. CDR3 DNA only is kept here, 39 bases in frame from base 1. Deletion took 4 bases off V and 1 base off J, with a span of 6 bases between the germline ends. CDR1 and CDR2 (LNHDA, SQIVND) derive from the germline V gene (reference sequence). There are a few counts of this clone. This receptor's antigen is unknown. No per-base quality is available; no much larger clone lies one base away. The chain is encoded by TRBV19 joined to TRBJ2-3; confidence is insufficient to name the D gene. Sample: peripheral blood. The source of this sequence is a man in his 60s with acute or convalescent COVID-19. The CDR3 reads CASSNRGTDTQYF. The DNA sequence reads TGTGCCAGTAGTAATCGAGGCACAGATACGCAGTATTTT.